This T cell receptor (beta chain) was retrieved from a study of blood T cell repertoires in COVID-19. Study-wide context: Samples representing acute and convalescent COVID-19 were sourced from the United States, Italy and Spain. T cells, B-cell-depleted T cells, or PBMCs provided the cDNA or gDNA that served as material.

This table comes from immunoSEQ multiplex PCR, and its TCRdb copy is limited to in-frame clones, with some not included. The table shows 64,000 or so clones, with less than 80% occurring only once. The sequencing sample was made of peripheral blood. This receptor was identified in a human donor in a cohort sampled during active COVID-19.

The CDR3 DNA follows: TGTGCCAGCAGCCCTGGGACAGCCTATGGCTACACCTTC. Protein sequence: CASSPGTAYGYTF. The V call is TRBV3-1 (or the pseudogene TRBV3-2), the J call TRBJ1-2; 7 bases align to TRBD1. The trim removed 4 bases at V and 4 bases at J, leaving 3 bases unmatched. Germline CDR1 is LGHDT and CDR2 is YNNKEL (reference sequence). This CDR3 has 13 amino acids.